Below are 28 T cell receptor beta chains sequenced from a single sample in a study of CD8 T cells in ankylosing spondylitis. TCRdb re-called the 5' RACE reads through MiXCR, storing one row per CDR3 protein. The table includes about 340,000 distinct CDR3 sequences, around 15% detected once. Source material: blood, either unsorted or a sorted T cell fraction (not recorded which). The receptors here all came from a male donor with ankylosing spondylitis or in good health (not recorded which).

About this clonotype itself: At one boundary the junction diverges from the germline segment, which might be a read error. The CDR3 region is CASSLVPWGPGAGNTIYF. The CDR3 DNA follows: TGTGCCAGCAGCTTAGTACCGTGGGGCCCGGGGGCTGGAAACACCATATATTTT. This chain connects TRBV12-3 or TRBV12-4 to TRBJ1-3, with D tentatively TRBD1 (5 bases). This CDR3 spans 18 amino acids.

This clonotype was counted only a few times. The gene calls are TRBV7-9 and TRBJ2-3; no firm D call. CDR1 is SEHNR and CDR2 is FQNEAQ in the germline V gene (reference sequence). Trimming stripped 0 bases from V and 9 bases from J, with 7 bases between. The CDR3 is 12 residues long. CDR3 nucleotide sequence: TGTGCCAGCAGCTTAGCGCTCCCAACGCAGTATTTT. Protein product: CASSLALPTQYF. The full variable domain, completed using reference TRBV7-9 and TRBJ2-3, is DTGVSQNPRHKITKRGQNVTFRCDPISEHNRLYWYRQTLGQGPEFLTYFQNEAQLEKSRLLSDRFSAERPKGSFSTLEIQRTEQGDSAMYLCASSLALPTQYFGPGTRLTVL.

This clonotype was seen repeatedly, ten times or more. The chain uses TRBV12-3 or TRBV12-4 and TRBJ1-1; D perhaps matches TRBD1 (6 bases). Trimming removed 5 bases from V and 1 base from J, with 17 bases in between. This CDR3 contains 16 residues. The CDR3 region has the DNA TGTGCCAGCAGTCCCCGGGGGGCAGGAGGGAACACTGAAGCTTTCTTT. This gives the protein CASSPRGAGGNTEAFF.

The sample holds a few counts of this clonotype. The chain recombines TRBV20-1 with TRBJ2-7; D is tentatively TRBD1 or TRBD2 (5 bases each). The V gene's germline CDR1 is DFQATT and CDR2 SNEGSKA (reference sequence). The CDR3 loop spans 14 amino acids. Trimming pared 0 bases from V and 6 bases from J, leaving 15 bases between. This CDR3 is CSARDGTTNTEQYF. The CDR3 DNA reads TGCAGTGCTAGAGATGGGACGACGAACACCGAGCAGTACTTC.

V is TRBV7-9 and J is TRBJ2-5; D may be TRBD2 (5 bases). Germline values: CDR1 SEHNR, CDR2 FQNEAQ (reference sequence). V was clipped by 2 bases and J by 7 bases, with 17 bases between them. CDR3 length: 15 residues. CDR3 DNA: TGTGCCAGCAGCTTATCTATTCCAGAAGAGGGGACCCAGTACTTC. Its protein product is CASSLSIPEEGTQYF.

The sample holds a few counts of this clonotype. The chain carries TRBV27 and TRBJ1-2; no clear D gene. From germline, CDR1 is MNHEY and CDR2 SMNVEV (reference sequence). CDR3 length: 14 amino acids. V was clipped by 5 bases and J by 0 bases, with 10 bases between them. CDR3 coding DNA: TGTGCCAGCAGTCCACGTGAGCCTAACTATGGCTACACCTTC. Protein product: CASSPREPNYGYTF.

This clonotype was detected a few times. The genes are TRBV4-1 and TRBJ2-5; tentative D call: TRBD2 (6 bases). CDR3 length: 13 amino acids. Trimming took 1 base from V and 5 from J, leaving 8 bases between them. The germline CDR1 and CDR2 sequences are MGHRA and YSYEKL. CDR3 protein: CASSQVSGETQYF. In DNA form, the CDR3 reads TGCGCCAGCAGCCAAGTTAGCGGCGAGACCCAGTACTTC.

This chain uses TRBV6-1 with TRBJ1-1, with D possibly TRBD1 on 5 matching bases. CDR1 and CDR2 (germline): MNHNS, SASEGT. The CDR3 covers 16 residues. V lost 6 bases, J lost 0 bases, and 17 bases lay in between. CDR3 DNA: TGTGCCAGCAGCCTTAGTCAAACAGGAGTGAACACTGAAGCTTTCTTT. This gives the protein CASSLSQTGVNTEAFF.

Only a few counts were recorded for this clonotype. This chain links TRBV7-2 with TRBJ1-1, with D maybe TRBD1 (6 bases). CDR3 length equals 15 residues. Germline CDR1 SGHTA, CDR2 FQGNSA. Trimming removed 0 bases from V and 4 bases from J, with 12 bases in between. CDR3 coding DNA: TGTGCCAGCAGCTTAGCTCTAGGAGGGGGCACTGAAGCTTTCTTT. Amino acids: CASSLALGGGTEAFF.

V and J are TRBV5-1 and TRBJ1-3; D not certain. V was cut by 4 bases and J by 0 bases, with 11 bases left in between. The germline CDR1 and CDR2 sequences are SGHRS and YFSETQ. The CDR3 is made up of 15 amino acids. This CDR3 reads CASSDSGISGNTIYF. The CDR3 DNA reads as TGCGCCAGCAGCGATTCAGGAATCTCTGGAAACACCATATATTTT.

The chain combines TRBV25-1 with TRBJ2-5; D possibly corresponds to TRBD1 (5 bases). Germline assignment: CDR1 MGHDK and CDR2 SYGVNS. This CDR3 contains 15 residues. The ends were cut back, 0 bases at V and 5 bases at J, with 13 bases in the middle. CDR3 coding DNA: TGTGCCAGCAGTGAATATAAAGGGGCGTGGGAGACCCAGTACTTC. As protein: CASSEYKGAWETQYF.

V usage is TRBV19 and J usage is TRBJ1-1; D is possibly TRBD1 (6 bases). The CDR3 is 17 residues long. V dropped 5 bases and J dropped 3 bases, with 22 bases sitting between them. Germline lookup yields CDR1 LNHDA and CDR2 SQIVND (reference sequence). CDR3 residues: CASSSHGDRSKDTEAFF. DNA of the CDR3: TGTGCCAGTAGTTCCCACGGTGACAGGTCGAAGGACACTGAAGCTTTCTTT. The full variable domain, with the rest looked up from reference TRBV19 and TRBJ1-1, is DGGITQSPKYLFRKEGQNVTLSCEQNLNHDAMYWYRQDPGQGLRLIYYSQIVNDFQKGDIAEGYSVSREKKESFPLTVTSAQKNPTAFYLCASSSHGDRSKDTEAFFGQGTRLTVV.

The sample holds a few counts of this clonotype. The CDR3 spells CASSRGVGGSPLHF. The CDR3 nucleotides read TGTGCCAGTAGTCGCGGCGTAGGAGGGTCACCCCTCCACTTT. This rearrangement joins TRBV19 to TRBJ1-6; D is unresolved. V was cut by 5 bases and J by 10 bases, with 15 bases left in between. This CDR3 comprises 14 residues. Germline V CDR1 and CDR2: LNHDA, SQIVND (reference sequence).

This clonotype was detected only a few times. The V call is TRBV5-1, the J call TRBJ2-5; 9 nucleotides agree with TRBD2. Germline V lookup: CDR1 SGHRS, CDR2 YFSETQ. J was trimmed by 4 bases and V by 0 bases; bases with no gene match: 4. This CDR3 comprises 15 residues. The chain's CDR3 is CASSLEAGGAETQYF. The CDR3, as DNA: TGCGCCAGCAGCTTGGAAGCGGGGGGAGCAGAGACCCAGTACTTC.

J is TRBJ1-6 and V is TRBV7-8; no clear D. The germline CDR1 and CDR2 sequences are SGHVS and FQNEAQ. The CDR3 totals 15 residues. Trimming shortened V by 0 bases and J by 7 bases, and 10 bases separated the two germline ends. CDR3 DNA: TGTGCCAGCAGCTTAGCGAGGTCGAGGAATTCACCCCTCCACTTT. As protein: CASSLARSRNSPLHF.

In its sample, this clonotype was seen a few times. This chain connects TRBV4-1 to TRBJ2-4; no definite D call. CDR1 is MGHRA, CDR2 YSYEKL, per germline. V lost 0 bases to trimming and J lost 7 bases, with 10 bases between them. This CDR3 comprises 14 residues. DNA for the CDR3: TGCGCCAGCAGCCAAGAATTCCTTAGGAACATTCAGTACTTC. Its translation is CASSQEFLRNIQYF.

As concerns this clonotype: A read error may produce the germline difference seen at one junction end. This chain's CDR3 is CSARPALGLALYNEQFF. CDR3 nucleotide sequence: TGCAGCGCTAGACCGGCGCTGGGACTAGCACTATACAATGAGCAGTTCTTC. The chain uses TRBV20-1 and TRBJ2-1; 9 nucleotides align to TRBD2. The CDR3 has 17 residues. CDR1 and CDR2 from the germline V gene are DFQATT and SNEGSKA (reference sequence).

This clonotype was counted only a few times. J is TRBJ2-2 and V is TRBV12-3 or TRBV12-4, with TRBD2 matching 10 bases. This CDR3 comprises 18 residues. The V and J ends lost 3 bases and 3 bases, in that order; junction bases with no gene match: 10. As DNA, the CDR3 is TGTGCCAGCAGTTTCCCCCTAGCGGGGGTAATCGACACCGGGGAGCTGTTTTTT. The encoded protein is CASSFPLAGVIDTGELFF.

This chain uses TRBV6-1 with TRBJ1-2, with 8 bases that match TRBD1. The CDR3 totals 13 residues. After removal of 4 bases from V and 8 bases from J, the junction contained 6 bases not matched to a gene. Germline V CDR1 and CDR2: MNHNS, SASEGT. DNA for the CDR3: TGTGCCAGCAGTGCCGACAGGGGAGGAGGCTACACCTTC. Translated, it gives CASSADRGGGYTF.

This chain links TRBV7-9 with TRBJ1-2; the D gene is possibly TRBD1 (6 bases). Germline CDR1 and CDR2: SEHNR and FQNEAQ (reference sequence). Trimming took 5 bases from V and 3 from J, leaving 16 bases between them. CDR3 length: 15 amino acids. The CDR3 here is CASSMGQGKDYGYTF. The CDR3 region has the DNA TGTGCCAGCAGCATGGGGCAGGGGAAGGACTATGGCTACACCTTC.

A few counts support this clonotype. The chain links TRBV5-1 to TRBJ2-5; maybe TRBD2 (6 bases). CDR1 SGHRS and CDR2 YFSETQ come from the germline V gene. Trimming removed 3 bases from V and 5 bases from J, with 14 bases in between. The CDR3 sequence is 14 residues long. In nucleotides, the CDR3 is TGCGCCAGCAGCTGGATAGCGGTGTCGGAGACCCAGTACTTC. It codes for CASSWIAVSETQYF.

The CDR3 loop reads CAWRGQGMGDQPQHF. Written as DNA, the CDR3 is TGTGCCTGGAGGGGACAGGGTATGGGCGATCAGCCCCAGCATTTT. The genes are TRBV30 and TRBJ1-5; 9 nucleotides agree with TRBD1. Per germline, CDR1 GTSNPN and CDR2 SVGIG (reference sequence). V was clipped by 3 bases and J by 5 bases; unmatched bases: 8. This CDR3 region has 15 residues.

This clonotype was seen a few times. The V call is TRBV5-1, the J call TRBJ1-6, with D unresolved. CDR3 length equals 16 residues. V was clipped by 0 bases and J by 0 bases, with 7 bases between them. The germline CDR1 and CDR2 sequences are SGHRS and YFSETQ. The CDR3 sequence is CASSLGGSSYNSPLHF. DNA for the CDR3: TGCGCCAGCAGCTTGGGCGGCAGCTCCTATAATTCACCCCTCCACTTT.

This rearrangement joins TRBV5-4 to TRBJ1-2; D unclear. The germline V and J ends were trimmed by 1 base and 4 bases, with 11 bases remaining between them. The CDR3 has 14 amino acids. CDR1 SGHNT and CDR2 YYREEE come from the germline V gene (reference sequence). The CDR3: CASSLMGMIYGYTF. CDR3 nucleotides: TGTGCCAGCAGCTTGATGGGGATGATCTATGGCTACACCTTC.

The DNA for the CDR3 is TGTGCCAGCAGCCCACAGGGGAGAGGCACTGAAGCTTTCTTT. It codes for CASSPQGRGTEAFF. This chain connects TRBV7-8 to TRBJ1-1, with TRBD1 identical over 7 bases. The V gene end was trimmed by 5 bases and the J gene end by 4 bases; junction bases not matched to a gene: 7. The CDR3 extends over 14 amino acids. From germline, CDR1 is SGHVS and CDR2 FQNEAQ.

The chain is built from TRBV12-3 or TRBV12-4 and TRBJ2-1, with 9 nucleotides matching TRBD1. The J segment lost 9 bases and the V segment lost 4 bases, leaving 7 bases of the junction unmatched. This CDR3 region has 14 residues. The chain's CDR3 is CASSSDRGGSEQFF. As DNA, the CDR3 is TGTGCCAGCAGTTCTGACAGGGGGGGCAGTGAGCAGTTCTTC.

The chain combines TRBV3-1 with TRBJ2-5, with 8 bases lining up with TRBD2. The CDR3 has 15 amino acids. The trim removed 5 bases at V and 5 bases at J, leaving 10 bases unmatched. From germline, CDR1 is LGHDT and CDR2 YNNKEL (reference sequence). The CDR3 loop reads CASSFSGVKGETQYF. For the CDR3, the DNA is TGTGCCAGCAGCTTTAGCGGGGTGAAGGGGGAGACCCAGTACTTC.

The chain links TRBV2 to TRBJ2-7; no clear D. This CDR3 spans 17 amino acids. Germline V gene data show CDR1 as SNHLY and CDR2 as FYNNEI. Trimming pared 6 bases from V and 2 bases from J, leaving 23 bases between. As DNA, the CDR3 is TGTGCCAGCAGGCCATACAACCGGGCCGACCGTCCCTACGAGCAGTACTTC. This encodes CASRPYNRADRPYEQYF.